Listed here are 12 T cell receptor beta chains from one sample, sequenced in a study of T-cell memory formation after mild COVID-19 (dated by TCRdb to 2020 to 2023). Receptor libraries were prepared by 5' RACE. Sequencing was carried out with an Illumina NovaSeq 6000. TCRdb reran the public reads through fastp at Q25 and MiXCR, keeping productive beta chains. Rows are unified per CDR3 protein, each entry keeping the most common DNA and genes. The table for this sample lists roughly 610,000 distinct CDR3 sequences; roughly 17% of them were counted only once. The ten largest clones add up to about 8.1% of the sample. The source material was PBMCs or a T cell subset sorted from them (not recorded which). These receptors all come from an adult woman who had mild COVID-19 (a few samples of this study predate the infection). The sample titles of this study are shuffled in the database, so cell type and time point are left out; the donor was told from shared clones.

This clonotype was seen ten or more times. This chain uses TRBV29-1 with TRBJ2-5; tentative D call: TRBD1 (7 bases). The CDR3 is made up of 18 amino acids. Trimming took 3 bases from V and 7 from J, leaving 30 bases between them. The V gene's germline CDR1 is SQVTM and CDR2 ANQGSEA. The CDR3 protein is CSVDPGQRVAPRIGTQYF. CDR3 bases: TGCAGCGTTGACCCGGGACAGCGGGTAGCTCCTCGGATCGGGACCCAGTACTTC.

In this sample, this clonotype turned up a few times. The J gene is TRBJ2-7, the V gene TRBV18; D not resolved. The CDR3 contains 13 residues. Germline CDR1 and CDR2: KGHSH and LQKENI. Deletions cut 0 bases from V and 12 bases from J, with 15 bases between. The CDR3 is CASSPPSMGLAYF. The CDR3 bases are TGTGCCAGCTCACCACCGTCAATGGGGTTAGCGTACTTC.

This clonotype has a handful of counts. The V and J genes are TRBV3-1 and TRBJ1-4; D is ambiguous. Trimming cost V 0 bases and J 8 bases, with 10 bases left between them. Germline V CDR1 and CDR2: LGHDT, YNNKEL (reference sequence). The CDR3 loop spans 14 amino acids. The CDR3 sequence is CASSQEVVPEKLFF. DNA of the CDR3: TGTGCCAGCAGCCAAGAGGTAGTGCCCGAAAAACTGTTTTTT.

The rearrangement joins TRBV5-6 to TRBJ2-1; 10 nucleotides match TRBD2. Per germline, CDR1 SGHDT and CDR2 YYEEEE. The CDR3 totals 15 residues. V lost 4 bases and J lost 6; bases outside the gene matches: 7. The CDR3 nucleotides are TGTGCCAGCAGCCGTCTAGCGGGGGCGGTCAATGAGCAGTTCTTC. Its translation is CASSRLAGAVNEQFF.

The V gene is TRBV9, the J gene TRBJ2-1; maybe TRBD2 (7 bases). The ends were cut back, 0 bases at V and 7 bases at J, with 20 bases in the middle. The CDR3 length is 17 residues. Germline lookup yields CDR1 SGDLS and CDR2 YYNGEE. CDR3 amino acids: CASSVGNRGGAQNEQFF. Written as DNA, the CDR3 is TGTGCCAGCAGCGTAGGGAATCGTGGGGGGGCGCAGAATGAGCAGTTCTTC.

This rearrangement joins TRBV12-3 or TRBV12-4 to TRBJ2-1; 7 bases match TRBD2. With V trimmed by 2 bases and J by 5 bases, 12 bases remained unmatched. The CDR3 is made up of 17 amino acids. The CDR3 loop is CASSLNHFGREDNEQFF. CDR3 DNA: TGTGCCAGCAGTTTAAATCACTTTGGACGGGAGGACAATGAGCAGTTCTTC.

The chain couples TRBV7-9 to TRBJ1-1; TRBD1 is a possible D gene (6 bases). Germline CDR1 is SEHNR and CDR2 is FQNEAQ (reference sequence). V was shortened by 5 bases and J by 6 bases, with 13 bases between the two germline ends. CDR3 length: 13 amino acids. The CDR3 nucleotides are TGTGCCAGCAGCACCCGAGGACAGTCTGAAGCTTTCTTT. Translated, it gives CASSTRGQSEAFF.

This clonotype occurred a few times. The V and J genes are TRBV19 and TRBJ2-7, with 11 bases identical to TRBD2. The germline CDR1 and CDR2 sequences are LNHDA and SQIVND (reference sequence). V dropped 5 bases and J dropped 5; count of bases not matched to a gene: 14. The CDR3 has 17 residues. In nucleotides, the CDR3 is TGTGCCAGTAGTCTCACCCTTCTAGCGGGAGGCCGCCACGAGCAGTACTTC. Residues: CASSLTLLAGGRHEQYF.

The chain combines TRBV4-1 with TRBJ1-5, with a weak D call TRBD1 (5 bases). This CDR3 is built from 15 residues. CDR1 and CDR2 from the germline V gene are MGHRA and YSYEKL. V lost 3 bases and J 0 bases, leaving 9 bases between the germline ends. The CDR3 DNA sequence: TGCGCCAGCAGCCAGGACAAATATAGCAATCAGCCCCAGCATTTT. Translation: CASSQDKYSNQPQHF.

The chain has TRBV24-1 and TRBJ2-3; D possibly corresponds to TRBD2 (6 bases). Trimming took off 9 bases at V and 5 bases at J, with 14 bases between the two ends. Germline CDR1 KGHDR, CDR2 SFDVKD. This CDR3 spans 13 amino acids. The CDR3, as DNA: TGTGCCACCGGAGGGGACCCGATAGATACGCAGTATTTT. Encoded protein: CATGGDPIDTQYF.

There are a few counts of this clonotype. The rearrangement joins TRBV6-2 or TRBV6-3 to TRBJ2-7, with 12 positions matching TRBD1. The germline gives CDR1 MNHEY, CDR2 SVGEGT. The CDR3 totals 14 residues. J was trimmed by 5 bases and V by 2 bases; bases with no gene match: 1. CDR3 in amino acids: CASSYGTGGNEQYF. CDR3 nucleotide sequence: TGTGCCAGCAGTTACGGGACAGGGGGCAACGAGCAGTACTTC.

This chain joins TRBV20-1 and TRBJ2-7; either TRBD1 or TRBD2 may fit D (5 bases each). CDR1 DFQATT and CDR2 SNEGSKA come from the germline V gene (reference sequence). The CDR3 sequence is 14 residues long. V was shortened by 6 bases and J by 6 bases, with 21 bases between the two germline ends. The CDR3 reads CSALLGGSGSEQYF. The CDR3 coding sequence is TGCAGTGCCCTCCTTGGGGGATCGGGGAGCGAGCAGTACTTC.